This entry features one T cell receptor (beta chain) sequence. The CDR3 sequence is 14 residues long. The germline V gene has CDR1 SGHRS and CDR2 YFSETQ. The junction had 4 bases not matched to a gene; V was cut back by 1 base and J by 4 bases. The data derive from a study of shared clonotypes between healthy human individuals. Some clones are missing from TCRdb's copy, which holds only in-frame ones; the method was immunoSEQ multiplex PCR. This table has about 2.3 million clones, 80% to 95% appearing once. The chain combines TRBV5-1 with TRBJ1-1; 7 nucleotides match TRBD1. This clonotype was sampled from a man aged 18 to 29 in good health. Some clones in this sample may be carry-over from other donors' samples. Sequencing was performed on naive CD4+ T cells from PBMCs. Subset denoted: CD45RA+ positively selected. The CDR3 protein is CASSLTPGGTEAFF. The DNA of the CDR3 is TGCGCCAGCAGCTTGACACCAGGGGGCACTGAAGCTTTCTTT.